This section outlines one T cell receptor (beta chain) sequence together with its context. Antigen specificity is unknown. The naive CD8 population came from CD45RO-negative cells selected for CCR7, without terminally differentiated effector memory CD45RA+ cells. Data came from immunoSEQ multiplex PCR; TCRdb stores just in-frame clones and leaves some out. The sample includes about 700,000 clones, around 90% seen only once; the top ten take nearly 25%. The V gene's germline CDR1 is SNHLY and CDR2 FYNNEI. The length of the CDR3 is 11 residues. V lost 6 bases and J 8 bases, leaving 10 bases between the germline ends. The data belong to a study of shared clonotypes between healthy human individuals. Regarding the study as a whole: Between four donors, naive CD4 clonotypes were shared at a level of about 5.3%.

The TCR comes from a man aged 25-45 years in good health. The rearrangement links TRBV2 to TRBJ1-1; weak D call: TRBD1 (6 bases). Material for sequencing was naive CD8+ T cells sorted from blood. CDR3 in amino acids: CASRGGHEAFF. The CDR3, as DNA: TGTGCCAGCAGGGGGGGCCACGAAGCTTTCTTT.